Below, 8 T cell receptor beta chains from the same sample are listed, as sequenced in a study of cytomegalovirus exposure and HLA in healthy donors. Amplification used 60 Vbeta primers and 13 Jbeta primers. Method: immunoSEQ multiplex PCR; TCRdb's copy keeps in-frame clones and lacks some. The repertoire holds some 97,000 clones, about three quarters seen once, with less than 15% in the top ten. Material for sequencing was PBMCs. The receptor source for this set is a male donor in good health and CMV-seropositive.

The chain employs TRBV11-2 and TRBJ1-6; D unclear. Looked up from germline, CDR1 is SGHAT and CDR2 is FQNNGV. The length of the CDR3 is 16 residues. Deletions cut 5 bases from V and 4 bases from J, with 15 bases between. CDR3 nucleotides: TGTGCCAGCAGCCTCAGGTCCGTTGGATATAATTCACCCCTCCACTTT. Translation gives CASSLRSVGYNSPLHF.

The J gene is TRBJ2-1, the V gene TRBV7-9; 9 bases line up with TRBD2. V shed 8 bases and J 9 bases; nucleotides not matched to a gene: 2. The CDR3 sequence is 11 residues long. CDR1 SEHNR and CDR2 FQNEAQ come from the germline V gene (reference sequence). The CDR3 loop reads CASRGLAEQFF. The CDR3 DNA is TGTGCCAGCCGGGGACTAGCTGAGCAGTTCTTC.

The chain is built from TRBV27 and TRBJ2-3, with D hard to call. In germline, CDR1 is MNHEY, CDR2 SMNVEV (reference sequence). The CDR3 runs 13 residues. Trimming stripped 2 bases from V and 1 base from J, with 4 bases between. CDR3 residues: CASSLGGTDTQYF. DNA for the CDR3: TGTGCCAGCAGTTTAGGAGGCACAGATACGCAGTATTTT.

This clone has just one count. The genes are TRBV6-1 and TRBJ1-5; TRBD1 aligns across 8 bases. This CDR3 comprises 18 residues. In germline, CDR1 is MNHNS, CDR2 SASEGT. Germline trimming cut 1 base from V and 4 bases from J; bases unmatched to any gene: 12. The CDR3 reads CASSEEVGTGMWNQPQHF. The CDR3 DNA reads as TGTGCCAGCAGTGAAGAAGTAGGGACAGGTATGTGGAATCAGCCCCAGCATTTT.

This chain links TRBV18 with TRBJ2-5, with a weak D call TRBD2 (5 bases). Germline CDR1 and CDR2: KGHSH and LQKENI. V shed 3 bases and J shed 7 bases, with 21 bases lying between them. CDR3 length: 16 residues. CDR3 residues: CASSPTASGGSGTQYF. In nucleotides, the CDR3 is TGTGCCAGCTCACCCACGGCTTCAGGAGGTTCAGGGACCCAGTACTTC.

Worth noting for this clone: At the DNA level, this CDR3 is encoded by other sequences in the same sample as well. This rearrangement joins TRBV18 to TRBJ1-1; TRBD1 aligns across 8 bases. V gave up 3 bases and J gave up 7 bases; unmatched junction bases: 1. Per the germline V gene, CDR1 is KGHSH and CDR2 is LQKENI. This CDR3 region has 12 residues. CDR3 in amino acids: CASSPGQGEAFF. The CDR3 bases are TGTGCCAGCTCACCCGGACAGGGTGAAGCTTTCTTT.

The chain carries TRBV18 and TRBJ1-6, with D possibly matching TRBD1 (5 bases). The V and J ends lost 3 bases and 11 bases respectively, with 8 bases between them. The CDR3 extends over 12 amino acids. Germline-derived CDR1 and CDR2 are KGHSH and LQKENI. CDR3 DNA: TGTGCCAGCTCACCCGACAGTGCACCCCTCCACTTT. Its translation is CASSPDSAPLHF.

This clone was found a few times. J is TRBJ2-1 and V is TRBV20-1; D is ambiguous. V was cut by 2 bases and J by 10 bases, with 9 bases left in between. The CDR3 consists of 11 residues. Germline V gives CDR1 DFQATT, CDR2 SNEGSKA (reference sequence). This CDR3 reads CSARNGPEQFF. The CDR3 nucleotides read TGCAGTGCTAGAAACGGTCCCGAGCAGTTCTTC.